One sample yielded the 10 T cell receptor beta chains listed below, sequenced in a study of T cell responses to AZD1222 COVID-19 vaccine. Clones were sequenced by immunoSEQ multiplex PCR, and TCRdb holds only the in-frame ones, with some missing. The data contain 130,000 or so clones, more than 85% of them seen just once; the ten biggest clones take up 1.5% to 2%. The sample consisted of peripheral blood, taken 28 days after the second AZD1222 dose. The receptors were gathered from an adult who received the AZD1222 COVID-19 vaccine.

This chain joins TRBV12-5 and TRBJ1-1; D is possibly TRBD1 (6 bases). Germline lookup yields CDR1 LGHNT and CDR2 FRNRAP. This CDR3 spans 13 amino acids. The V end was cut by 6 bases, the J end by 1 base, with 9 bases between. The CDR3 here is CASGPQGNTEAFF. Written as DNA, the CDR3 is TGTGCTAGTGGACCACAGGGGAACACTGAAGCTTTCTTT.

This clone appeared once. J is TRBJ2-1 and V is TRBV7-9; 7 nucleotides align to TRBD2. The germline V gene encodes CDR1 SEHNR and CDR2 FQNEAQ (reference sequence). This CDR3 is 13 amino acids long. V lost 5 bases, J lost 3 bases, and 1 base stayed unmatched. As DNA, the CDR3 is TGTGCCAGCAGCGGGGGGGACTACAATGAGCAGTTCTTC. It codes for CASSGGDYNEQFF.

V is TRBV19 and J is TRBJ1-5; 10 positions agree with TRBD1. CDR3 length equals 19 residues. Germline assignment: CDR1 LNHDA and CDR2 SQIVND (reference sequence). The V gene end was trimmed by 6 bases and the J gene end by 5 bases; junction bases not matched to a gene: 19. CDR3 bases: TGTGCCAGTAGATTTCGGGCCCCGGGACAGGGGAGGGGAGATCAGCCCCAGCATTTT. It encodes CASRFRAPGQGRGDQPQHF.

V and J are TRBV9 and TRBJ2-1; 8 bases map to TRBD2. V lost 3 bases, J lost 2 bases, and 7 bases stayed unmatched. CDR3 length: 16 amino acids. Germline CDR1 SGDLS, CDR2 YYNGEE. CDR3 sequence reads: CASSGSIAGPYNEQFF. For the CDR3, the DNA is TGTGCCAGCAGCGGATCAATAGCGGGGCCCTACAATGAGCAGTTCTTC.

CDR3 amino acids: CASSKVGHPPWVWNEKLFF. Written as DNA, the CDR3 is TGTGCCAGCAGCAAAGTGGGACACCCACCGTGGGTATGGAATGAAAAACTGTTTTTT. The chain recombines TRBV21-1 with TRBJ1-4; the tabulated D call, TRBD1, remains unverified against the DNA. TRBV21-1 is listed as a pseudogene. This CDR3 has 19 residues.

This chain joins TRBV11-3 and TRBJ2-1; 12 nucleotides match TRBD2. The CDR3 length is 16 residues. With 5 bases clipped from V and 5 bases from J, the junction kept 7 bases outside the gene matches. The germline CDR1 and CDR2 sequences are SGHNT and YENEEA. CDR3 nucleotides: TGTGCCAGCAGCCCGAGGACTAGCGGGGCCAACAATGAGCAGTTCTTC. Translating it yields CASSPRTSGANNEQFF.

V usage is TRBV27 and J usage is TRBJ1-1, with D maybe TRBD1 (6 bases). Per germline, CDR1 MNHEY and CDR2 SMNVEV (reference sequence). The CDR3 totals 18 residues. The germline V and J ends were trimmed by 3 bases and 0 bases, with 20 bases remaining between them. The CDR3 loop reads CASSFRPHMTGLNTEAFF. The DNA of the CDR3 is TGTGCCAGCAGTTTTAGGCCCCATATGACAGGATTGAACACTGAAGCTTTCTTT.

CDR3 in amino acids: CASSSPTGGQLNTIYF. The CDR3 DNA reads TGTGCCAGTAGTTCCCCAACAGGGGGGCAGTTAAACACCATATATTTT. This chain links TRBV19 with TRBJ1-3; 8 bases are a match to TRBD1. This CDR3 is 16 amino acids long. Germline values: CDR1 LNHDA, CDR2 SQIVND (reference sequence). Unmatched junction bases numbered 12, after V lost 5 bases and J lost 6 bases.

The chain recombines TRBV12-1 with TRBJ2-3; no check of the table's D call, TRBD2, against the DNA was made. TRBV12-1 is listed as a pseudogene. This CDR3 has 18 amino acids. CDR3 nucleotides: TGTGCCAGCAGCTTTTCGCCGATCCTAGCGTTCCGCACAGATACGCAGTATTTT. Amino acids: CASSFSPILAFRTDTQYF.

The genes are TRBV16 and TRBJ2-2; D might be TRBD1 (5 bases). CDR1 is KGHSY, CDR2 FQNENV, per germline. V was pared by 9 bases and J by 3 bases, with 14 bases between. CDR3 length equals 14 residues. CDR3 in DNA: TGTGCCAGTACTCTATGGGGCGACACCGGGGAGCTGTTTTTT. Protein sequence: CASTLWGDTGELFF.